The sequence of this T cell receptor beta chain was determined in a study of blood T cells in healthy people across ages. A second roughly 6 to 11 cycle PCR used barcoded and J-beta primers. TCRdb processed the 5' RACE reads anew with MiXCR; each CDR3 protein has one entry. Among some 900,000 distinct CDR3 sequences listed, 25% to 30% were seen once. The CDR3 is made up of 13 amino acids. CDR1 and CDR2 (germline): ENHRY, SYGVKD. The V and J ends lost 0 bases and 5 bases respectively, with 7 bases between them. This clonotype was observed many times. Its antigen remains unidentified. Whole-study results and caveats: Per million T cells, the diversity of TCR beta decreased roughly linearly as age advanced. Estimates based on one million T cells were treated as lower bounds.

This sequence was found in a woman aged 80 or over in good health. The chain links TRBV10-3 to TRBJ1-2, with D possibly being TRBD1 (5 bases). The sample taken for sequencing was blood. The CDR3 loop reads CAISESGTYGYTF. CDR3 DNA sequence: TGTGCCATCAGTGAGTCGGGGACTTATGGCTACACCTTC.